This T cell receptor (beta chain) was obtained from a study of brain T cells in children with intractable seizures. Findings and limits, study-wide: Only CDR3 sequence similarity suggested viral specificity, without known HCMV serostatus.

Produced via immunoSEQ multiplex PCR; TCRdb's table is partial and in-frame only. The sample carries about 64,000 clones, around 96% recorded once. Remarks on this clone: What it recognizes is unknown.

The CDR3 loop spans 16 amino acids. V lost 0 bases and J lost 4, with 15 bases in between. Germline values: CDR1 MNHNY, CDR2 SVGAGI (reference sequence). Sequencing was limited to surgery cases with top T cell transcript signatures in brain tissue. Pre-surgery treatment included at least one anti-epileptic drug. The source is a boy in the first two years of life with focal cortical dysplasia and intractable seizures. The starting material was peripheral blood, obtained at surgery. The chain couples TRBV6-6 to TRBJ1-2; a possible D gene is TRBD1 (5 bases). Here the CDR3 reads CASSYSGKGTGYGYTF. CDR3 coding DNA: TGTGCCAGCAGTTACTCTGGCAAAGGGACGGGCTATGGCTACACCTTC.